The 14 T cell receptor beta chains listed next were all sequenced from one sample in a study of shared clonotypes between healthy human individuals. Profiled with immunoSEQ multiplex PCR; TCRdb holds only in-frame clones, not every one. The sample has hundreds of thousands of clones; 96% are singletons. Specimen: memory CD8+ T cells sorted from blood. The subset is: CD45RO+ cells pooled with CCR7-negative TemRA cells. These receptors all stem from a man aged 30 to 45 in good health.

The genes are TRBV25-1 and TRBJ1-1; D is ambiguous. The germline V gene encodes CDR1 MGHDK and CDR2 SYGVNS. Trimming removed 6 bases from V and 1 base from J, with 12 bases in between. The CDR3 extends over 14 amino acids. The CDR3 is CASSSARGNTEAFF. As DNA, the CDR3 is TGTGCCAGCAGCTCAGCACGGGGGAACACTGAAGCTTTCTTT.

This chain joins TRBV5-6 and TRBJ2-7; tentative D call: TRBD2 (5 bases). Germline V lookup: CDR1 SGHDT, CDR2 YYEEEE. V lost 3 bases to trimming and J lost 0 bases, with 13 bases between them. CDR3 length equals 15 residues. This CDR3 is CASSSLGLSSYEQYF. In nucleotides, the CDR3 is TGTGCCAGCAGCTCACTAGGGCTCAGCTCCTACGAGCAGTACTTC.

This chain links TRBV7-3 with TRBJ2-1, with 8 nucleotides matching TRBD1. Trimming took 1 base from V and 6 from J; bases not matched to a gene: 5. The V gene's germline CDR1 is SGHTA and CDR2 FQGTGA. There are 15 residues in the CDR3. CDR3 in amino acids: CASSLIHTGGNEQFF. Here the CDR3 DNA reads TGTGCCAGCAGCTTAATTCACACAGGGGGCAATGAGCAGTTCTTC.

The chain uses TRBV6-1 and TRBJ2-7, with D perhaps given as TRBD1 or TRBD2 (5 bases each). In germline, CDR1 is MNHNS, CDR2 SASEGT. The CDR3 sequence is 10 residues long. The V and J ends lost 10 bases and 11 bases respectively, with 15 bases between them. CDR3 in DNA: TGTGCCACCCGAGGGAAAGGGGAGTACTTC. It codes for CATRGKGEYF.

The chain combines TRBV6-6 with TRBJ2-7; unclear D gene. Trimming took 6 bases from V and 5 from J, leaving 8 bases between them. This CDR3 spans 11 amino acids. From germline, CDR1 is MNHNY and CDR2 SVGAGI (reference sequence). In DNA, the CDR3 is TGTGCCAGCAGCCAAGGGAACGAGCAGTACTTC. Its translation is CASSQGNEQYF.

The chain is built from TRBV6-1 and TRBJ1-1, with 7 bases that match TRBD1. Germline V gene data show CDR1 as MNHNS and CDR2 as SASEGT. The CDR3 is made up of 16 amino acids. Trimming at V came to 1 base and at J to 7 bases, leaving 12 bases not matched to a gene. CDR3 nucleotide sequence: TGTGCCAGCAGTGAAGATGAGGGGGCCGGACCCTATGAAGCTTTCTTT. Amino acid sequence: CASSEDEGAGPYEAFF.

V usage is TRBV7-3 and J usage is TRBJ2-1; TRBD2 is a possible D gene (6 bases). Germline-derived CDR1 and CDR2 are SGHTA and FQGTGA. The CDR3 loop spans 12 amino acids. Trimming pared 4 bases from V and 9 bases from J, leaving 10 bases between. In DNA, the CDR3 is TGTGCCAGCAGCTGGAGGGGCTTTGAGCAGTTCTTC. Translated, it gives CASSWRGFEQFF.

V is TRBV6-5 and J is TRBJ2-7, with D perhaps matching TRBD1 (5 bases). From germline, CDR1 is MNHEY and CDR2 SVGAGI. CDR3 length equals 16 residues. The germline V and J ends were trimmed by 2 bases and 4 bases, with 18 bases remaining between them. The CDR3 loop is CASSYTFPAGLYEQYF. The CDR3 region has the DNA TGTGCCAGCAGTTACACATTCCCGGCAGGGCTATACGAGCAGTACTTC.

The chain carries TRBV7-3 and TRBJ2-1; D is ambiguous. Per the germline V gene, CDR1 is SGHTA and CDR2 is FQGTGA. CDR3 length equals 14 residues. The V end was cut by 3 bases, the J end by 5 bases, with 11 bases between. CDR3 sequence: CASSLSSRNNEQFF. The CDR3 nucleotides read TGTGCCAGCAGCTTGAGTTCCAGGAACAATGAGCAGTTCTTC.

Only one count was recorded for this clone. The chain joins TRBV30 to TRBJ1-1, with D uncertain. Germline V gene lookup returns CDR1 GTSNPN and CDR2 SVGIG (reference sequence). This CDR3 has 13 amino acids. The CDR3 DNA is TGTGCTTCGAGGAAGGGCCCGGACACTGAAGCTTTCTTT. Encoded protein: CASRKGPDTEAFF. Full variable domain (missing parts from reference TRBV30 and TRBJ1-1): SQTIHQWPATLVQPVGSPLSLECTVEGTSNPNLYWYRQAAGRGLQLLFYSVGIGQISSEVPQNLSASRPQDRQFILSSKKLLLSDSGFYLCASRKGPDTEAFFGQGTRLTVV.

The V gene is TRBV11-2, the J gene TRBJ2-7; TRBD1 is a possible D gene (6 bases). The V gene lost 4 bases and the J gene lost 4 bases, with 14 bases spanning the gap. The germline V gene has CDR1 SGHAT and CDR2 FQNNGV. The CDR3 totals 14 residues. The CDR3 nucleotides read TGTGCCAGCAGCTCTGACAGGTGGAGGTACGAGCAGTACTTC. Amino acids: CASSSDRWRYEQYF.

The chain combines TRBV15 with TRBJ2-2; 7 positions agree with TRBD1. The CDR3 has 14 amino acids. Germline V gives CDR1 LNHNV, CDR2 YYDKDF (reference sequence). V shed 8 bases, J shed 2 bases, and the junction held 5 bases outside the gene matches. In DNA, the CDR3 is TGTGCCACCCCTACAGGGGAAAACACCGGGGAGCTGTTTTTT. It yields the protein CATPTGENTGELFF.

The rearrangement joins TRBV28 to TRBJ2-5; 13 bases are shared with TRBD2. This CDR3 has 16 residues. The junction had 8 bases not matched to a gene; V was cut back by 6 bases and J by 4 bases. From germline, CDR1 is MDHEN and CDR2 SYDVKM. CDR3 sequence: CASRGPGLAGRETQYF. CDR3 DNA sequence: TGTGCCAGCAGGGGACCGGGACTAGCGGGAAGAGAGACCCAGTACTTC.

This chain uses TRBV28 with TRBJ1-1; possible D gene TRBD1, 5 bases. This CDR3 has 12 residues. V was clipped by 5 bases and J by 4 bases, with 8 bases between them. Germline V lookup: CDR1 MDHEN, CDR2 SYDVKM. CDR3 nucleotide sequence: TGTGCCAGCAGTAGTAGGGGCACTGAAGCTTTCTTT. Its protein is CASSSRGTEAFF.